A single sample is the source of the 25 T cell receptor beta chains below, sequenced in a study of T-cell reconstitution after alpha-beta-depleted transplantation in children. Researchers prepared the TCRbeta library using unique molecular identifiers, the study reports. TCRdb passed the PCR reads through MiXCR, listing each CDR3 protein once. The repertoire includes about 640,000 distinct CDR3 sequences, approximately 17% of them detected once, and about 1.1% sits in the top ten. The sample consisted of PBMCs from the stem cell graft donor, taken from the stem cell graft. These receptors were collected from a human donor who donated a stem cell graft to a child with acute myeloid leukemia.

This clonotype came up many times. The CDR3 protein is CSARQGGEQYV. For the CDR3, the DNA is TGCAGCGCGAGACAGGGTGGAGAGCAGTACGTC. The chain couples TRBV29-1 to TRBJ2-7; 7 nucleotides align to TRBD1. The germline V gene has CDR1 SQVTM and CDR2 ANQGSEA. V lost 7 bases to trimming and J lost 7 bases; unmatched junction nucleotides: 7. CDR3 length: 11 amino acids.

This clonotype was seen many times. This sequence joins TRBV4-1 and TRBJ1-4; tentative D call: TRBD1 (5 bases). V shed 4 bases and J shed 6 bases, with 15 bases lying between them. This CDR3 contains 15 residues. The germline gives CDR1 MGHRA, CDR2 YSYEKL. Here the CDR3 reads CASSREGTKDEKLFF. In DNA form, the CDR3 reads TGCGCCAGCAGCCGTGAGGGGACCAAGGATGAAAAACTGTTTTTT.

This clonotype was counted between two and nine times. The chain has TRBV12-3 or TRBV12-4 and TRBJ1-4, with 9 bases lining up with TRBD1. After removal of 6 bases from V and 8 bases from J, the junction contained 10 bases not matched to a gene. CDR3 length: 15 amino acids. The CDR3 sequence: CASSPLDRGGEKLFF. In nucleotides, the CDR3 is TGTGCCAGCAGCCCCCTGGACAGGGGAGGAGAAAAACTGTTTTTT.

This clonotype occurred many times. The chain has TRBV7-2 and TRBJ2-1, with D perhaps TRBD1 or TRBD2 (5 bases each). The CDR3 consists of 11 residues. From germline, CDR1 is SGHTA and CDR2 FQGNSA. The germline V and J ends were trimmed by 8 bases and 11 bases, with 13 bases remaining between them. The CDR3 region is CASSIGAQQFF. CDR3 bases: TGTGCCAGCTCCATCGGGGCGCAGCAGTTCTTC.

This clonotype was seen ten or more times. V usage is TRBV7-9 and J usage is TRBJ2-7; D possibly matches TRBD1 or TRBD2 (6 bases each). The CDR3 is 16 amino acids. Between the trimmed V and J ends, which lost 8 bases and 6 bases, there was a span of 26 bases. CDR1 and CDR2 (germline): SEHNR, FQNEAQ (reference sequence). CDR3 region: CASVQAGARGHVEQYF. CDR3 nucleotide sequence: TGTGCCAGCGTTCAAGCCGGAGCCCGGGGGCACGTCGAGCAGTACTTC.

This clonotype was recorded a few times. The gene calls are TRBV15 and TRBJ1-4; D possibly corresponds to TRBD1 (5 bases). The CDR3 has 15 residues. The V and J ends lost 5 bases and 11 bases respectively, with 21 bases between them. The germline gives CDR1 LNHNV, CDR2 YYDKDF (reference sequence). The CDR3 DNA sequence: TGTGCCACCAGCGGGACCTGGGGCAAATCGGGTAAACTGTTTTTT. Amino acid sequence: CATSGTWGKSGKLFF.

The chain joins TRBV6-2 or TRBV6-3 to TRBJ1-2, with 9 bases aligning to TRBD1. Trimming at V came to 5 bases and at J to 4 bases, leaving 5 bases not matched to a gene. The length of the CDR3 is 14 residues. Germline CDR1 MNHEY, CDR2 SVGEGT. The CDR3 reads CASSQDRGGYGYTF. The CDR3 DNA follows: TGTGCCAGCAGTCAGGACAGGGGCGGCTATGGCTACACCTTC.

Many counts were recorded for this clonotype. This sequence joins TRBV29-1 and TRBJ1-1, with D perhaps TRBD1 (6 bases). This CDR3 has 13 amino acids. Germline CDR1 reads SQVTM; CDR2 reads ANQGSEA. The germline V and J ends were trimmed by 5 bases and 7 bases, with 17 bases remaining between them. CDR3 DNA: TGCAGCGTTACCCTCGGGGGGGCAGGTGAAGCTTTCTTT. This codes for CSVTLGGAGEAFF.

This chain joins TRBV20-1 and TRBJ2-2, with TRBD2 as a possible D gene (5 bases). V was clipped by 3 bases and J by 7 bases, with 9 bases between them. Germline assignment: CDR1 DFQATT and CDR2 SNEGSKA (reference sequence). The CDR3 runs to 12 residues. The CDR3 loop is CSASRDLGELFF. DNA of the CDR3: TGCAGTGCTAGTCGGGATCTCGGGGAGCTGTTTTTT.

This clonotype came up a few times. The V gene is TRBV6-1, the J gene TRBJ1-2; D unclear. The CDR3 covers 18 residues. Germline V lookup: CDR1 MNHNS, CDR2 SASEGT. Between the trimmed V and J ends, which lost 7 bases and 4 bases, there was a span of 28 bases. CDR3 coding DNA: TGTGCCAGCACCCCTAGTGAGGGCAGGCCCCTTCACCTCTATGGCTACACCTTC. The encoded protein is CASTPSEGRPLHLYGYTF.

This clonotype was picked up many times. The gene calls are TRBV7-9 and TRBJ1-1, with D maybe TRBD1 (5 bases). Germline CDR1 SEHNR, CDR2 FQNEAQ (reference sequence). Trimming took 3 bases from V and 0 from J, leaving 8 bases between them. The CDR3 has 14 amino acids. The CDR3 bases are TGTGCCAGCAGCTTCGACAGCTTGAACACTGAAGCTTTCTTT. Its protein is CASSFDSLNTEAFF. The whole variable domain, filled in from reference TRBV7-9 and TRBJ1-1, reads DTGVSQNPRHKITKRGQNVTFRCDPISEHNRLYWYRQTLGQGPEFLTYFQNEAQLEKSRLLSDRFSAERPKGSFSTLEIQRTEQGDSAMYLCASSFDSLNTEAFFGQGTRLTVV.

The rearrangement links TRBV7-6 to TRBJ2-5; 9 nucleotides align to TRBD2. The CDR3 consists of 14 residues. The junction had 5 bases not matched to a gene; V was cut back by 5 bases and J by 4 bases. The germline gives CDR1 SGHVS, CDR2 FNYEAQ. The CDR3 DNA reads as TGTGCCAGCAGCCCAAGACTAGCGGTAGAGACCCAGTACTTC. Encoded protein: CASSPRLAVETQYF.

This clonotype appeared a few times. The DNA of the CDR3 is TGTGCCAGCAGCCAGACGGCAGGGGCCTTAACCTACGAGCAGTACGTC. This sequence encodes CASSQTAGALTYEQYV. V and J are TRBV5-6 and TRBJ2-7; possibly TRBD1 for D (6 bases). V was shortened by 4 bases and J by 2 bases, with 19 bases between the two germline ends. This CDR3 spans 16 amino acids. In germline, CDR1 is SGHDT, CDR2 YYEEEE.

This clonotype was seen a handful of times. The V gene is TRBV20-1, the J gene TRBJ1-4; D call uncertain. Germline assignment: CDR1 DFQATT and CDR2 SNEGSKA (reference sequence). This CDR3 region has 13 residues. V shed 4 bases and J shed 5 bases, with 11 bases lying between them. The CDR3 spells CSAIRRSNEKLFF. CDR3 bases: TGCAGTGCTATTAGACGGAGCAATGAAAAACTGTTTTTT.

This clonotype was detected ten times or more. CDR3 sequence: CSMGAAGGQANYGYTF. CDR3 bases: TGCAGTATGGGGGCGGCAGGGGGCCAAGCTAACTATGGCTACACCTTC. The chain carries TRBV20-1 and TRBJ1-2; 8 nucleotides agree with TRBD1. The CDR3 spans 16 residues. With V trimmed by 8 bases and J by 0 bases, 14 bases remained unmatched. Germline V gene lookup returns CDR1 DFQATT and CDR2 SNEGSKA (reference sequence).

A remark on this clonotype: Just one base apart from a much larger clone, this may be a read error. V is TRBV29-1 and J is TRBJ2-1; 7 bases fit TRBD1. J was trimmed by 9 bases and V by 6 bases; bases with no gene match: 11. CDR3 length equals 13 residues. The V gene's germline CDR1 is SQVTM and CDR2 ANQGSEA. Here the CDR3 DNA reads TGCAGCGTCCGGGTGACAGGGAGTGGTGAGCAGTTCTTC. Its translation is CSVRVTGSGEQFF.

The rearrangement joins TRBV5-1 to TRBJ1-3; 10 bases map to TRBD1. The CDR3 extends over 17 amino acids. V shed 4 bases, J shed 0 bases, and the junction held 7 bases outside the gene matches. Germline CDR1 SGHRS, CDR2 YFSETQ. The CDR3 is CASSPGTGVYSGNTIYF. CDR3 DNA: TGCGCCAGCAGCCCGGGGACAGGGGTATACTCTGGAAACACCATATATTTT.

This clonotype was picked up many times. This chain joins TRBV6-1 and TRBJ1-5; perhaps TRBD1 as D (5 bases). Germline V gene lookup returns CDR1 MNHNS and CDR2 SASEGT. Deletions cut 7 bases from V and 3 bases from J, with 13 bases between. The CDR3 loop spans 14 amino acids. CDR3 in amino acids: CASTPGGSNQPQHF. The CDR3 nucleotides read TGTGCCAGCACCCCGGGGGGTTCCAATCAGCCCCAGCATTTT.

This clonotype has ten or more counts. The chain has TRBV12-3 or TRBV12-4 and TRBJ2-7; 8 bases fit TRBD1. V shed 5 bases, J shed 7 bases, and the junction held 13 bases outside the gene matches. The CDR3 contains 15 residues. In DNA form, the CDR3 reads TGTGCCAGCAGTCCAATAGTGGGACAGGCTGTTGAGCAGTACTTC. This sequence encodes CASSPIVGQAVEQYF.

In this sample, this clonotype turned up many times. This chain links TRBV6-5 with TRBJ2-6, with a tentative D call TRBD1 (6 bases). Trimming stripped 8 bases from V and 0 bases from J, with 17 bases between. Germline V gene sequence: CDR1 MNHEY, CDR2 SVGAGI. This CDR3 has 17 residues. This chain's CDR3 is CASGEDRPNSGANVLTF. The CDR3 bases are TGTGCCAGCGGAGAGGACAGACCTAACTCTGGGGCCAACGTCCTGACTTTC.

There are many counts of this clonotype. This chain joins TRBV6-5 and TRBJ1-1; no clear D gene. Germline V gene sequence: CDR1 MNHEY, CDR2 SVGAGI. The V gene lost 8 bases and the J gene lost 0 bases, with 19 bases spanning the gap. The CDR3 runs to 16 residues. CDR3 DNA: TGTGCCAGCGGTACGGACCGGACTCCAATGAACACTGAAGCTTTCTTT. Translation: CASGTDRTPMNTEAFF.

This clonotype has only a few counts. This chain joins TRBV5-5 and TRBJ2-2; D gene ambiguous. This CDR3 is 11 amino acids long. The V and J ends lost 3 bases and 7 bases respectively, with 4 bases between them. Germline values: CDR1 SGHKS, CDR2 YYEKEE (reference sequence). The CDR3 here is CASSSIGELFF. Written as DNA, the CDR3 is TGTGCCAGCAGCTCGATCGGGGAGCTGTTTTTT.

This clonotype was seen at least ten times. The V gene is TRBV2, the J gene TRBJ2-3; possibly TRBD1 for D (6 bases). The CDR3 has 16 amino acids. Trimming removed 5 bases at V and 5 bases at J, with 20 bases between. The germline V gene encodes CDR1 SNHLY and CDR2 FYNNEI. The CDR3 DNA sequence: TGTGCCAGCAGTCCCATCGGGCAGGGGAAAGGAGATACGCAGTATTTT. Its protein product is CASSPIGQGKGDTQYF.

The CDR3 is CASSEFMDSYNEQFF. CDR3 DNA sequence: TGTGCCAGCAGCGAATTTATGGACAGTTACAATGAGCAGTTCTTC. This chain connects TRBV5-8 to TRBJ2-1, with a tentative D call TRBD1 (6 bases). V was pared by 4 bases and J by 4 bases, with 15 bases between. Germline V lookup: CDR1 SGHTS, CDR2 YDEGEE. This CDR3 is 15 amino acids long.

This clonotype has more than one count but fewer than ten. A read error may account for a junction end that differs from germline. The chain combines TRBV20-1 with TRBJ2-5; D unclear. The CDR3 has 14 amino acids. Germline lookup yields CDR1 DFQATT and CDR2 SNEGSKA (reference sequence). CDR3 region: CSARDQSGQETQYF. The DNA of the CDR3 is TGCAGTGCCAGAGACCAATCCGGACAAGAGACCCAGTACTTC.